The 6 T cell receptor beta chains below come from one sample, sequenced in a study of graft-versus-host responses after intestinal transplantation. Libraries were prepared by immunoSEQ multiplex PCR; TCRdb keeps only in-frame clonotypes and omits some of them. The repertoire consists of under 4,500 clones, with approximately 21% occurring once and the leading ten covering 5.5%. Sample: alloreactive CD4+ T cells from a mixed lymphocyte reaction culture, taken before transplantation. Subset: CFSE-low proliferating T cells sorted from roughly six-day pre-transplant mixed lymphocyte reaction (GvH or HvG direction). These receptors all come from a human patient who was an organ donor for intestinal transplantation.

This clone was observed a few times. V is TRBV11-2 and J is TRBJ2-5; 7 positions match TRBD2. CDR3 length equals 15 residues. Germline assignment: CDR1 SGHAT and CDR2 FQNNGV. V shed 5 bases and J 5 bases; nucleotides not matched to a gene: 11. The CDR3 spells CASSPHRTRDETQYF. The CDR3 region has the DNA TGTGCCAGCAGCCCCCACCGGACTAGGGATGAGACCCAGTACTTC.

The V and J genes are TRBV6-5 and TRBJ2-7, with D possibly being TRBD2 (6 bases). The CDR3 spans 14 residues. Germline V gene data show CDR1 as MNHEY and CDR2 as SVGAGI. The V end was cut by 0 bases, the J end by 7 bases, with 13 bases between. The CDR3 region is CASSYSEGRDEQYV. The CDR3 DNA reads TGTGCCAGCAGTTACTCGGAGGGCAGGGATGAGCAGTACGTC.

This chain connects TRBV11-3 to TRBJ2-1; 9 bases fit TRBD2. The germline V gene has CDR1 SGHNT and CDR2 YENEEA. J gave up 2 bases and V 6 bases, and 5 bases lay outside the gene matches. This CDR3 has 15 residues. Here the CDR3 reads CASSRGGVPYNEQFF. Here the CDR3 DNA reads TGTGCCAGCAGTCGCGGGGGGGTGCCCTACAATGAGCAGTTCTTC.

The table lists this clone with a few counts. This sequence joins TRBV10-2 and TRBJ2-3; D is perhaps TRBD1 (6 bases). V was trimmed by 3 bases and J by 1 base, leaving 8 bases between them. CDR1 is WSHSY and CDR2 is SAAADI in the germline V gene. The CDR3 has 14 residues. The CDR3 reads CASSDYRGTDTQYF. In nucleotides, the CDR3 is TGCGCCAGCAGTGACTACAGGGGCACAGATACGCAGTATTTT.

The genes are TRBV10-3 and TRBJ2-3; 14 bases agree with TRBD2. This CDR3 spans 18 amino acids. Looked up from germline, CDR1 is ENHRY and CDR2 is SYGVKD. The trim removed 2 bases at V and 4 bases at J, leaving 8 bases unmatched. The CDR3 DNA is TGTGCCATCAGTGAGACCGGGACTAGCGGGGGTCCCGCAGATACGCAGTATTTT. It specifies CAISETGTSGGPADTQYF.

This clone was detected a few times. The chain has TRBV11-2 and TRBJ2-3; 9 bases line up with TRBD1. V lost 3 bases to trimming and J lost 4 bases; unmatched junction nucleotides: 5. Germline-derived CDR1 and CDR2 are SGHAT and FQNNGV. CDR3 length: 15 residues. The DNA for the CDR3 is TGTGCCAGCAGCTTCCCGGGACAGGGACCAGATACGCAGTATTTT. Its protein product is CASSFPGQGPDTQYF.